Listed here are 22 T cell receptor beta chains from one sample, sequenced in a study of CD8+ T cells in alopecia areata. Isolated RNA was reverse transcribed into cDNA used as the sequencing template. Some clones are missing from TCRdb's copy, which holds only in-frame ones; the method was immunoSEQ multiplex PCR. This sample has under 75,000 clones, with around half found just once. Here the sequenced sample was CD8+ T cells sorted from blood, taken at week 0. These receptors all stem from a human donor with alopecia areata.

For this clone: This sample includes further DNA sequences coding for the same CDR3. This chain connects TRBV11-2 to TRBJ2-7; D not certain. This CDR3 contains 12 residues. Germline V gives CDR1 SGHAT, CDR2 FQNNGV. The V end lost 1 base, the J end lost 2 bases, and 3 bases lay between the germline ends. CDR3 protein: CASSLVPYEQYF. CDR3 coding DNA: TGTGCCAGCAGCTTAGTGCCCTACGAGCAGTACTTC.

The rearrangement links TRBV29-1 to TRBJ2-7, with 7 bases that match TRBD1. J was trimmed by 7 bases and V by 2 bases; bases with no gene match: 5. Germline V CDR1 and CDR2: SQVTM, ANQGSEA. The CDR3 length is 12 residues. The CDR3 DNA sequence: TGCAGCGTTGAAAGGGGGCAGGGGGAGCAGTACTTC. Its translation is CSVERGQGEQYF.

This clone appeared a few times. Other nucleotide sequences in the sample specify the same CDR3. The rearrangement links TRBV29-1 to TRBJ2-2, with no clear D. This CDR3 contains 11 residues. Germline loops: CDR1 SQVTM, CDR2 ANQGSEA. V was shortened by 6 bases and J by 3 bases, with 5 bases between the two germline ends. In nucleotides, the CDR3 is TGCAGCGTCGTTGACACCGGGGAGCTGTTTTTT. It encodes CSVVDTGELFF.

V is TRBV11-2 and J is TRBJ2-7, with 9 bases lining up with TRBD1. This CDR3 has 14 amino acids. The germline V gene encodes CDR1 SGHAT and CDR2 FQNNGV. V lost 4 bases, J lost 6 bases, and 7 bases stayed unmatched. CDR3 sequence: CASSWPGQGSEQYF. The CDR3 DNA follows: TGTGCCAGCAGCTGGCCGGGACAGGGTAGCGAGCAGTACTTC.

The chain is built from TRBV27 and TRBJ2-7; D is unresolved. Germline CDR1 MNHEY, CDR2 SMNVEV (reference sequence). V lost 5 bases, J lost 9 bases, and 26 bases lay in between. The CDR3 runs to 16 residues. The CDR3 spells CASSPAGGEVGVRQYF. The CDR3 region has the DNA TGTGCCAGCAGTCCGGCCGGTGGAGAAGTGGGTGTTCGGCAGTACTTC.

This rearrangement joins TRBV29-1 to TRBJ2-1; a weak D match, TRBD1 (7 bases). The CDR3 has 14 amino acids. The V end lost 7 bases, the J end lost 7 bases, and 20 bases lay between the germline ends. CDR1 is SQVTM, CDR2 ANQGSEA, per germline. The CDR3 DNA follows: TGCAGCGCCCCCTTATTCCCAGGGGGGAATGAGCAGTTCTTC. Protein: CSAPLFPGGNEQFF.

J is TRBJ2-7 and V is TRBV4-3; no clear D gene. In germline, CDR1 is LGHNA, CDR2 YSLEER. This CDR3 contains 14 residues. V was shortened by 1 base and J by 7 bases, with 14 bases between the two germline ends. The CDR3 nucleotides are TGCGCCAGCAGCCAAGGAAGTGTCCAGCGTGAGCAGTACTTC. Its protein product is CASSQGSVQREQYF.

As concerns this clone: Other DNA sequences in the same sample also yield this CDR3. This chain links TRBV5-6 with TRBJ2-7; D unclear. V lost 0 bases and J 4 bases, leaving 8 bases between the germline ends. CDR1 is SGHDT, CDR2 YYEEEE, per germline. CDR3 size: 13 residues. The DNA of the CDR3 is TGTGCCAGCAGCTTGGGCGCTGCTTACGAGCAGTACTTC. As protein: CASSLGAAYEQYF. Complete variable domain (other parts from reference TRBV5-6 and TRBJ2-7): DAGVTQSPTHLIKTRGQQVTLRCSPKSGHDTVSWYQQALGQGPQFIFQYYEEEERQRGNFPDRFSGHQFPNYSSELNVNALLLGDSALYLCASSLGAAYEQYFGPGTRLTVT.

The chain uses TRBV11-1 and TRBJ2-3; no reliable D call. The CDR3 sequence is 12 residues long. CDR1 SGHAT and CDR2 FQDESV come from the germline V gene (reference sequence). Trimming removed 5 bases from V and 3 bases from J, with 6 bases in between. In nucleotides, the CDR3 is TGTGCCAGCAGCGGTCGGACAGATACGCAGTATTTT. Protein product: CASSGRTDTQYF.

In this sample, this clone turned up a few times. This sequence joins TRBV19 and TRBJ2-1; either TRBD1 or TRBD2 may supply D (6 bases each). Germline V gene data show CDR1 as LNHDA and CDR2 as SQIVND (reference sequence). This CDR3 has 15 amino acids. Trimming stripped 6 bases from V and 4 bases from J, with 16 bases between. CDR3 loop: CASSYVGGKYNEQFF. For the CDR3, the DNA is TGTGCCAGTAGCTATGTGGGGGGCAAATACAATGAGCAGTTCTTC.

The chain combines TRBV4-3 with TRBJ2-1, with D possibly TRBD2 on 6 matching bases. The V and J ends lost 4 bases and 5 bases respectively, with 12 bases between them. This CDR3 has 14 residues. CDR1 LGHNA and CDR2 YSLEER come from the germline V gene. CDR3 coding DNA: TGCGCCAGCAGCCCCTCCACGGGAGACAATGAGCAGTTCTTC. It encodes CASSPSTGDNEQFF.

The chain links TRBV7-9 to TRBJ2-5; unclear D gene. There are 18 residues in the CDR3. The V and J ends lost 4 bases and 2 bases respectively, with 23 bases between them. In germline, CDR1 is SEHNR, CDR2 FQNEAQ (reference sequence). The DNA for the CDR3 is TGTGCCAGCAGCTCATCCCTTTCCGTATTCTGGGTGCAAGAGACCCAGTACTTC. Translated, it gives CASSSSLSVFWVQETQYF.

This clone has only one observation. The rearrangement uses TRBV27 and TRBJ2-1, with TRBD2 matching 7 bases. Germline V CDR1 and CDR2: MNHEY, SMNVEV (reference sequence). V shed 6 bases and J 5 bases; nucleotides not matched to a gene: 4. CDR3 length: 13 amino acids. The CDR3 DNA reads TGTGCCAGCAGCTGGACTAGGGACAATGAGCAGTTCTTC. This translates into CASSWTRDNEQFF.

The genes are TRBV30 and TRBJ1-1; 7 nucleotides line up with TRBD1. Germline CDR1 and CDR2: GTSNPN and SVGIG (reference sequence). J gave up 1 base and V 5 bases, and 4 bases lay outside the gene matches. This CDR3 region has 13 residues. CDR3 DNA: TGTGCCTGGCGGGGGACAGCGAACACTGAAGCTTTCTTT. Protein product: CAWRGTANTEAFF. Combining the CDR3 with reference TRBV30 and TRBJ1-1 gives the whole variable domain SQTIHQWPATLVQPVGSPLSLECTVEGTSNPNLYWYRQAAGRGLQLLFYSVGIGQISSEVPQNLSASRPQDRQFILSSKKLLLSDSGFYLCAWRGTANTEAFFGQGTRLTVV.

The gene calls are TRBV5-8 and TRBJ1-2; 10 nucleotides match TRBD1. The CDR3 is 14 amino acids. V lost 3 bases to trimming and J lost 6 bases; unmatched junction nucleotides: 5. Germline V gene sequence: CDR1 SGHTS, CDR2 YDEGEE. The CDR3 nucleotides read TGTGCCAGCAGCTCCCGACAGGGGGCAGATGGCTACACCTTC. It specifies CASSSRQGADGYTF.

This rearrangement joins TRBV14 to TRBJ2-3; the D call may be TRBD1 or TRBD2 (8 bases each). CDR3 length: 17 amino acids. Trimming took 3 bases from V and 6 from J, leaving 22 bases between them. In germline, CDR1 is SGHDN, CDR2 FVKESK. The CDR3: CASSHRGDRTGGDTQYF. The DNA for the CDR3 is TGTGCCAGCAGCCACCGGGGGGACAGGACGGGAGGGGATACGCAGTATTTT.

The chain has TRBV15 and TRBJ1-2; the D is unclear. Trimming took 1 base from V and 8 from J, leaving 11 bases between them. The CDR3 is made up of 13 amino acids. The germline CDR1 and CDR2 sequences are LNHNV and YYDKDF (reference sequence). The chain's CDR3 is CATSRGELWGYTF. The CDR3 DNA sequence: TGTGCCACCAGCAGAGGGGAGCTGTGGGGCTACACCTTC.

CDR3 sequence reads: CASGRVSDISSYEQYF. Written as DNA, the CDR3 is TGTGCCTCCGGACGGGTATCCGATATTAGCTCCTACGAGCAGTACTTC. V gene TRBV27 combines with J gene TRBJ2-7; D is undetermined. The germline CDR1 and CDR2 sequences are MNHEY and SMNVEV (reference sequence). This CDR3 region has 16 residues. V gave up 11 bases and J gave up 0 bases, with 23 bases separating them.

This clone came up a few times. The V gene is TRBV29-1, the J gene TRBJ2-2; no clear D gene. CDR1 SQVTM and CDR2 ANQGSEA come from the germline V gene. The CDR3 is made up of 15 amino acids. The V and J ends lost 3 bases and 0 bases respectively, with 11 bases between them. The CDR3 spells CSVDKAGTNTGELFF. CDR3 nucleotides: TGCAGCGTTGACAAGGCCGGAACGAACACCGGGGAGCTGTTTTTT.

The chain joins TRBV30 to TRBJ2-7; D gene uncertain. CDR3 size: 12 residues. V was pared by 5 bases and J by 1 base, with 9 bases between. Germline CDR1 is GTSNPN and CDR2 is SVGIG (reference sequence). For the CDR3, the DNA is TGTGCCTGGGGTTGGGGATCCTACGAGCAGTACTTC. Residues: CAWGWGSYEQYF.

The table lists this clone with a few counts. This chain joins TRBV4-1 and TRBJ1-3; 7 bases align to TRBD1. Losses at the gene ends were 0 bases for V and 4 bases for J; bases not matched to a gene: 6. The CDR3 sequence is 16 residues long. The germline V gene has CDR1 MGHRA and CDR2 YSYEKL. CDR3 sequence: CASSQESTGDGNTIYF. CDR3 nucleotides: TGCGCCAGCAGCCAAGAAAGTACAGGGGACGGAAACACCATATATTTT.

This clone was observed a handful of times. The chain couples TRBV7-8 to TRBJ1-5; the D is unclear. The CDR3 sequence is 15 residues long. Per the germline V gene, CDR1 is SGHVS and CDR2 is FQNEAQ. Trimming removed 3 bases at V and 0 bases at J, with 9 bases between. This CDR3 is CASSLRETSNQPQHF. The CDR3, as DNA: TGTGCCAGCAGCTTGAGAGAAACTAGCAATCAGCCCCAGCATTTT. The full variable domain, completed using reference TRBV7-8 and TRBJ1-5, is GAGVSQSPRYKVAKRGQDVALRCDPISGHVSLFWYQQALGQGPEFLTYFQNEAQLDKSGLPSDRFFAERPEGSVSTLKIQRTQQEDSAVYLCASSLRETSNQPQHFGDGTRLSIL.